This entry describes one T cell receptor (beta chain). Its antigen specificity is not known. No qualities accompany the bases; no much larger clone lies one base away. These data originate in a study of CD8 T cells in ankylosing spondylitis (dated by TCRdb to the late 2010s). A note on the overall study: The study profiled T cell receptor beta repertoires in healthy donors and ankylosing spondylitis patients to find disease-linked TCR variants. In total, the full study cohort was made up of some 100 healthy donors and 25 to 30 ankylosing spondylitis patients. Peripheral blood was sampled, and synovial fluid was additionally collected from ankylosing spondylitis patients. The paper's findings and limits, for the study overall: Some motif variants had previously been reported in the synovial fluid and blood of reactive arthritis patients, which suggests shared mechanisms of disease initiation. The disease-linked clones were reported as significantly enriched in matched synovial fluid samples from ankylosing spondylitis patients. A TCR beta motif of several highly homologous amino acid variants appeared characteristic of blood from ankylosing spondylitis patients. A CD8+ phenotype was shown by the disease-linked clones, which were found at relatively low frequencies in peripheral blood.

The sequencer listed for this sample is Illumina HiSeq 2500. Quantitative 5'-RACE with molecular barcodes was used to prepare TCR beta libraries. The authors' pipeline ran thus. To identify disease-linked TCR variants, a new computational method was used, one built on a probabilistic model of VDJ rearrangement. The raw public reads went through TCRdb reprocessing: fastp at Q25, MiXCR clone calling, in-frame beta chains kept. Duplicate CDR3 protein sequences are folded into a single record with the most common DNA and genes. These V and J calls derive from TCRdb rather than the authors' analysis. The sample table holds roughly 91,000 distinct CDR3 sequences, of which 8% to 10% were seen once. 9.9% of the sample belongs to the ten largest clones. The V end loses 4 bases and the J end loses 5 bases, and a stretch of 15 bases separates them. The CDR3 contains 14 residues, cysteine and phenylalanine counted. The DNA shown is the 42-base CDR3, in frame from base 1. Based on the germline V gene, the CDR1 and CDR2 sequences are SGHTA and FQGNSA.

This TCR was recovered from a male donor with ankylosing spondylitis or in good health (not recorded which). What was sequenced was blood, either unsorted or a sorted T cell fraction (not recorded which). The V and J genes are TRBV7-2 and TRBJ2-7, with no confident D gene call. The nucleotides read TGTGCCAGCAGCTCTCAATCCGGCGAGAACGAGCAGTACTTC. This sequence encodes CASSSQSGENEQYF. The CDR3, completed at both ends by the reference TRBV7-2 and TRBJ2-7 genes, gives the full variable domain GAGVSQSPSNKVTEKGKDVELRCDPISGHTALYWYRQSLGQGLEFLIYFQGNSAPDKSGLPSDRFSAERTGGSVSTLTIQRTQQEDSAVYLCASSSQSGENEQYFGPGTRLTVT.